The rows below give T cell receptor beta chains drawn from one sample of a study of CD8 T cells in ankylosing spondylitis. TCRdb re-derived calls from the 5' RACE reads in MiXCR, one entry per CDR3 protein. The sample has approximately 240,000 distinct CDR3 sequences; under 12% are singletons. The specimen sequenced was blood, either unsorted or a sorted T cell fraction (not recorded which). The receptors originated from a male donor with ankylosing spondylitis or in good health (not recorded which). CDR3s leave out the opening cysteine and the closing phenylalanine or tryptophan. The order of the fields is J gene, clone size, V gene, CDR3 protein. The listing skips clone size in some rows; elsewhere it reads once, few, many or a size class.

J: TRBJ2-1; size: many; V: TRBV20-1; CDR3: SARAGTGDYEQF
J: TRBJ1-1; size: many; V: TRBV15; CDR3: ATSRDLGTANPEAF
J: TRBJ2-5; size: many; V: TRBV18; CDR3: ASSDRAQETQY
J: TRBJ2-3; size: many; V: TRBV25-1; CDR3: ASSEIMNRDTQY
J: TRBJ2-5; size: many; V: TRBV5-5; CDR3: ASSSALRETQY
J: TRBJ2-2; size: NA; V: TRBV19; CDR3: ASSSRTGGTGELF
J: TRBJ2-7; size: many; V: TRBV20-1; CDR3: SAPAAGGYEQY
J: TRBJ1-1; size: few; V: TRBV12-3/TRBV12-4; CDR3: ASSGAVNTEAF
J: TRBJ2-5; size: NA; V: TRBV2; CDR3: ASSGSLAGEQD
J: TRBJ2-7; size: many; V: TRBV7-6; CDR3: ASSDPGGYEQY
J: TRBJ1-1; size: few; V: TRBV12-2; CDR3: ASRITRGAF
J: TRBJ2-7; size: many; V: TRBV20-1; CDR3: STPGTGIYEQY
J: TRBJ1-2; size: many; V: TRBV19; CDR3: ASSARDSYGYT
J: TRBJ2-1; size: many; V: TRBV30; CDR3: AWSLTSGSSYNEQF
J: TRBJ2-2; size: many; V: TRBV3-1; CDR3: ASSQDPSGKTGELF
J: TRBJ2-7; size: NA; V: TRBV7-2; CDR3: ASRVRGGIPYEQY
J: TRBJ2-7; size: many; V: TRBV11-2; CDR3: ASSLVFGNEEQY
J: TRBJ2-6; size: many; V: TRBV5-1; CDR3: ASSFGANVLT
J: TRBJ2-1; size: many; V: TRBV20-1; CDR3: SARTYNEQF
J: TRBJ2-3; size: many; V: TRBV20-1; CDR3: SAAPGYLQVTDTQY
J: TRBJ2-2; size: many; V: TRBV30; CDR3: AWSGRTVGAGELF
J: TRBJ2-5; size: NA; V: TRBV4-1; CDR3: ASSPIGPQGETQY
J: TRBJ2-3; size: few; V: TRBV5-1; CDR3: ASSLAMRTLSTDTQY
J: TRBJ2-6; size: few; V: TRBV30; CDR3: AWSSPQGFGANVLT
J: TRBJ2-6; size: NA; V: TRBV20-1; CDR3: SATGFSSGANVLT
J: TRBJ1-3; size: few; V: TRBV5-1; CDR3: ASSSLGQGGFGNTIY
J: TRBJ2-3; size: many; V: TRBV3-1; CDR3: ASSQGAGGQDTQY
J: TRBJ2-2; size: many; V: TRBV20-1; CDR3: SAATSGRPRELF
J: TRBJ1-5; size: many; V: TRBV30; CDR3: AWSVKGLGNQPQH
J: TRBJ1-2; size: many; V: TRBV12-3/TRBV12-4; CDR3: ASTPSASYGYT
J: TRBJ2-7; size: NA; V: TRBV10-2; CDR3: ASLTSGGIYEQY
J: TRBJ2-7; size: many; V: TRBV15; CDR3: ATSSFLQGSHEQY
J: TRBJ1-2; size: NA; V: TRBV7-2; CDR3: ASSRDNNYGYT
J: TRBJ2-1; size: many; V: TRBV20-1; CDR3: SAPDRAKGNEQF
J: TRBJ2-1; size: many; V: TRBV20-1; CDR3: SVLALEASYNEQF
J: TRBJ2-5; size: many; V: TRBV12-3/TRBV12-4; CDR3: ASSSTGGFQETQY
J: TRBJ2-1; size: many; V: TRBV6-1; CDR3: ASSRDWSYEQF
J: TRBJ2-7; size: many; V: TRBV7-8; CDR3: ASSLPWAPYEQY
J: TRBJ2-1; size: many; V: TRBV20-1; CDR3: SARGPSETRDEQF
J: TRBJ1-5; size: many; V: TRBV15; CDR3: ATSRVSGRASNQPQH
J: TRBJ2-1; size: many; V: TRBV10-3; CDR3: AISESREGREQF
J: TRBJ2-5; size: many; V: TRBV6-2/TRBV6-3; CDR3: ASSRLVEETQY
J: TRBJ1-2; size: NA; V: TRBV19; CDR3: ATRSGSYYGYT
J: TRBJ2-1; size: few; V: TRBV7-8; CDR3: ASSEGLALYNEQF
J: TRBJ1-2; size: many; V: TRBV5-1; CDR3: ASSFVEGPDGYT
J: TRBJ2-3; size: many; V: TRBV25-1; CDR3: ASSESLGAVDTQY
J: TRBJ1-1; size: many; V: TRBV5-1; CDR3: ASGEGPNTEAF
J: TRBJ1-5; size: many; V: TRBV4-1; CDR3: ASSQGGVSNQPQH
J: TRBJ1-1; size: NA; V: TRBV10-2; CDR3: ASSEWDRYPAF
J: TRBJ2-1; size: many; V: TRBV29-1; CDR3: SVETVYEQF
J: TRBJ2-3; size: many; V: TRBV12-3/TRBV12-4; CDR3: ASRRGGNTDTQY
J: TRBJ1-2; size: few; V: TRBV30; CDR3: AWSVRQGALYGYT
J: TRBJ1-4; size: many; V: TRBV30; CDR3: AWSSGVDEKLF
J: TRBJ1-4; size: many; V: TRBV6-6; CDR3: ASSSGTGGRGEKLF
J: TRBJ1-1; size: many; V: TRBV3-1; CDR3: ASSRTGPLMSTEAF